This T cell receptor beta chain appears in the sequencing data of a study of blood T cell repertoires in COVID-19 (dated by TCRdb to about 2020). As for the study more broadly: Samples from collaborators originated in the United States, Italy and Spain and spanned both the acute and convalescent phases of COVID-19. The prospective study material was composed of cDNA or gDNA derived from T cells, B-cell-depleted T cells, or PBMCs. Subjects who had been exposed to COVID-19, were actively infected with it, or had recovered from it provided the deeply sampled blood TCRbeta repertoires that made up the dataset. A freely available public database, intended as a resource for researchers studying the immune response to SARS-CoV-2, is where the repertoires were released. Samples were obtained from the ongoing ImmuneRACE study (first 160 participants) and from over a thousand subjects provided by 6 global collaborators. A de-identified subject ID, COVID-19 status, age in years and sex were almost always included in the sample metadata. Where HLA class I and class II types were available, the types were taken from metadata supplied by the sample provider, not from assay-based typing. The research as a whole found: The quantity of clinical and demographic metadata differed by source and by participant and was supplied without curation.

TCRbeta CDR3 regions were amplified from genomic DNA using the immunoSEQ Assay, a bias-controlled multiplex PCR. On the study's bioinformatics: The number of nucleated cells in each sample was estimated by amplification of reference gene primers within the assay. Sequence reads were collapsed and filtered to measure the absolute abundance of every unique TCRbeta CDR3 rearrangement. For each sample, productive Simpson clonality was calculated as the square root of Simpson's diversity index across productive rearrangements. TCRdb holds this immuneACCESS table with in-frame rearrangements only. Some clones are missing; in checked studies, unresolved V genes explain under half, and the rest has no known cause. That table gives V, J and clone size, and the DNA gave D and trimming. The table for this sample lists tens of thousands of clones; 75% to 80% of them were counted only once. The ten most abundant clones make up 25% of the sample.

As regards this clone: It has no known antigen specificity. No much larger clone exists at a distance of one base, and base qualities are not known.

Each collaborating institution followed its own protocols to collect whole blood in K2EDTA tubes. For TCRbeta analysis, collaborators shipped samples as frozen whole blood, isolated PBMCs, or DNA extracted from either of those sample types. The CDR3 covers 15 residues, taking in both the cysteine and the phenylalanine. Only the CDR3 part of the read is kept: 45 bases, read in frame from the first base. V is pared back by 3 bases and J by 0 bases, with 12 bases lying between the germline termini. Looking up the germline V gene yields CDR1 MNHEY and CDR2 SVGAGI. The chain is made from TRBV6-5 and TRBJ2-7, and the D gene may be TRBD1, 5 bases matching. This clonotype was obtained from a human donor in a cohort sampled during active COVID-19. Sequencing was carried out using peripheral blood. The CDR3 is CASSYNTDSSYEQYF. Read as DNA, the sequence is TGTGCCAGCAGTTATAACACAGACAGCTCCTACGAGCAGTACTTC.